The rows below give T cell receptor beta chains drawn from one sample of a study of CD8+CD57+ T cells in acquired aplastic anemia. TCRdb ran MiXCR on the reads and lists one entry per CDR3 protein. The profile shows approximately 45,000 distinct CDR3 sequences, about 73% of them singletons. Sequencing used sorted CD4+, CD8+, or CD8+CD57+ T cells (not recorded which) from PBMCs. These receptors came from a human donor in good health, serving as a control. The CDR3 runs from the conserved cysteine through the conserved F or W. Fields, in order: clone size, J gene, D gene, V gene, CDR3 protein, CDR3 DNA. The D gene is left open where the match is weak. Clone sizes are given selectively: once, few, many, or a class where the clone is expanded.

clone size: NA; J gene: TRBJ1-1; D gene: NA; V gene: TRBV7-9; CDR3 protein: CASSLNVGQEAFF; CDR3 DNA: TGTGCCAGCAGCTTAAATGTGGGGCAGGAAGCTTTCTTT
clone size: NA; J gene: TRBJ2-2; D gene: TRBD2; V gene: TRBV12-3/TRBV12-4; CDR3 protein: CASSLRLAGATGELFF; CDR3 DNA: TGTGCCAGCAGTTTAAGACTAGCGGGGGCTACCGGGGAGCTGTTTTTT
clone size: NA; J gene: TRBJ2-7; D gene: NA; V gene: TRBV6-5; CDR3 protein: CASSYSTYEQYF; CDR3 DNA: TGTGCCAGCAGTTACTCCACCTACGAGCAGTACTTC
clone size: few; J gene: TRBJ2-1; D gene: TRBD2; V gene: TRBV15; CDR3 protein: CATSRFAGTSGNEQFF; CDR3 DNA: TGTGCCACCAGCAGGTTTGCCGGGACTAGCGGGAATGAGCAGTTCTTC
clone size: NA; J gene: TRBJ2-7; D gene: NA; V gene: TRBV15; CDR3 protein: CATSRVGGLINYEQYF; CDR3 DNA: TGTGCCACCAGCAGAGTTGGGGGACTTATTAACTACGAGCAGTACTTC
clone size: NA; J gene: TRBJ2-3; D gene: NA; V gene: TRBV19; CDR3 protein: CAGSPSGTDTQYF; CDR3 DNA: TGTGCCGGTAGTCCTTCAGGGACAGATACGCAGTATTTT
clone size: NA; J gene: TRBJ2-7; D gene: NA; V gene: TRBV19; CDR3 protein: CASSIARQYF; CDR3 DNA: TGTGCCAGTAGTATAGCCCGGCAGTACTTC
clone size: NA; J gene: TRBJ2-7; D gene: NA; V gene: TRBV10-3; CDR3 protein: CAISEPQPYEQYF; CDR3 DNA: TGTGCCATCAGTGAGCCCCAACCCTACGAGCAGTACTTC
clone size: NA; J gene: TRBJ2-7; D gene: TRBD1; V gene: TRBV19; CDR3 protein: CASGKQGAFPEQYF; CDR3 DNA: TGTGCCAGTGGGAAACAGGGGGCGTTCCCCGAGCAGTACTTC
clone size: NA; J gene: TRBJ1-2; D gene: TRBD1; V gene: TRBV10-3; CDR3 protein: CAISESGQLYGYTF; CDR3 DNA: TGTGCCATCAGTGAGTCGGGACAGCTCTATGGCTACACCTTC
clone size: once; J gene: TRBJ2-2; D gene: NA; V gene: TRBV25-1; CDR3 protein: CASSARTYTGELFF; CDR3 DNA: TGTGCCAGCAGTGCCCGGACATACACCGGGGAGCTGTTTTTT
clone size: medium-sized; J gene: TRBJ2-2; D gene: NA; V gene: TRBV15; CDR3 protein: CATSTRDTGELFF; CDR3 DNA: TGTGCCACCAGCACCAGGGACACCGGGGAGCTGTTTTTT
clone size: NA; J gene: TRBJ1-6; D gene: NA; V gene: TRBV2; CDR3 protein: CASSVDGIPDSPLHF; CDR3 DNA: TGTGCCAGCAGTGTGGACGGAATTCCCGATTCACCCCTCCACTTT
clone size: NA; J gene: TRBJ1-5; D gene: NA; V gene: TRBV29-1; CDR3 protein: CSAGQMIELQPQHF; CDR3 DNA: TGCAGCGCCGGACAGATGATTGAGCTTCAGCCCCAGCATTTT
clone size: NA; J gene: TRBJ1-1; D gene: TRBD1; V gene: TRBV2; CDR3 protein: CASSTGTGGANTEAFF; CDR3 DNA: TGTGCCAGCAGCACTGGGACAGGGGGCGCGAACACTGAAGCTTTCTTT
clone size: NA; J gene: TRBJ2-7; D gene: TRBD2; V gene: TRBV25-1; CDR3 protein: CASSPGTSGRDYEQYF; CDR3 DNA: TGTGCCAGCAGTCCCGGGACTAGCGGGAGGGATTACGAGCAGTACTTC
clone size: NA; J gene: TRBJ1-2; D gene: TRBD1; V gene: TRBV10-2; CDR3 protein: CASKAQGVFVGYTF; CDR3 DNA: TGCGCCAGCAAGGCTCAGGGGGTATTTGTTGGCTACACCTTC
clone size: NA; J gene: TRBJ2-7; D gene: NA; V gene: TRBV11-2; CDR3 protein: CASSLEGTETYEQYF; CDR3 DNA: TGTGCCAGCAGCTTAGAAGGGACTGAGACCTACGAGCAGTACTTC
clone size: NA; J gene: TRBJ1-1; D gene: TRBD1; V gene: TRBV20-1; CDR3 protein: CSATGGTEAFF; CDR3 DNA: TGCAGTGCTACAGGGGGCACTGAAGCTTTCTTT
clone size: NA; J gene: TRBJ2-5; D gene: NA; V gene: TRBV7-9; CDR3 protein: CASSGGRGRETQYF; CDR3 DNA: TGTGCCAGCAGCGGAGGACGAGGACGAGAGACCCAGTACTTC
clone size: NA; J gene: TRBJ1-1; D gene: NA; V gene: TRBV20-1; CDR3 protein: CSSLGTNTEAFF; CDR3 DNA: TGCAGTTCCTTGGGCACCAACACTGAAGCTTTCTTT
clone size: once; J gene: TRBJ2-7; D gene: NA; V gene: TRBV7-3; CDR3 protein: CASSFTTGPPSEQYF; CDR3 DNA: TGTGCCAGCAGCTTTACGACAGGCCCTCCCTCCGAGCAGTACTTC
clone size: NA; J gene: TRBJ1-3; D gene: NA; V gene: TRBV15; CDR3 protein: CATSRAWGKNTIYF; CDR3 DNA: TGTGCCACCAGCAGAGCTTGGGGGAAGAACACCATATATTTT
clone size: few; J gene: TRBJ1-2; D gene: NA; V gene: TRBV29-1; CDR3 protein: CSAVRQHDYGYTF; CDR3 DNA: TGCAGCGCAGTCCGACAGCATGACTATGGCTACACCTTC
clone size: few; J gene: TRBJ2-5; D gene: NA; V gene: TRBV15; CDR3 protein: CATSRVGEETQYF; CDR3 DNA: TGTGCCACCAGCAGAGTTGGGGAAGAGACCCAGTACTTC
clone size: NA; J gene: TRBJ1-1; D gene: NA; V gene: TRBV15; CDR3 protein: CATSSIGTRDSTEAFF; CDR3 DNA: TGTGCCACCAGCAGCATAGGAACAAGAGATTCCACTGAAGCTTTCTTT
clone size: many; J gene: TRBJ1-4; D gene: NA; V gene: TRBV30; CDR3 protein: CAWSEVGQLFF; CDR3 DNA: TGTGCCTGGAGTGAAGTGGGACAACTGTTTTTT
clone size: NA; J gene: TRBJ2-7; D gene: TRBD1; V gene: TRBV15; CDR3 protein: CATSRVGTDYEQYF; CDR3 DNA: TGTGCCACCAGCAGAGTAGGGACAGACTACGAGCAGTACTTC
clone size: NA; J gene: TRBJ2-5; D gene: TRBD2; V gene: TRBV20-1; CDR3 protein: CSATKRGAQETQYF; CDR3 DNA: TGCAGTGCTACGAAGCGGGGCGCCCAAGAGACCCAGTACTTC
clone size: NA; J gene: TRBJ2-3; D gene: NA; V gene: TRBV7-2; CDR3 protein: CASSRADTQYF; CDR3 DNA: TGTGCCAGCAGCCGTGCGGATACGCAGTATTTT
clone size: once; J gene: TRBJ1-2; D gene: NA; V gene: TRBV29-1; CDR3 protein: CSPSADSAYGYTF; CDR3 DNA: TGCAGCCCTAGCGCAGACAGCGCCTATGGCTACACCTTC
clone size: NA; J gene: TRBJ2-7; D gene: NA; V gene: TRBV7-8; CDR3 protein: CASSLVVYEQYF; CDR3 DNA: TGTGCCAGCAGCTTAGTGGTCTACGAGCAGTACTTC
clone size: NA; J gene: TRBJ2-1; D gene: NA; V gene: TRBV24-1; CDR3 protein: CATSDPGEYNEQFF; CDR3 DNA: TGTGCCACCAGTGATCCTGGGGAGTACAATGAGCAGTTCTTC
clone size: NA; J gene: TRBJ2-7; D gene: TRBD1; V gene: TRBV7-6; CDR3 protein: CASSLGQGAYEQYF; CDR3 DNA: TGTGCCAGCAGCTTAGGACAGGGCGCCTACGAGCAGTACTTC
clone size: once; J gene: TRBJ1-6; D gene: NA; V gene: TRBV2; CDR3 protein: CASSVDSGDYSPLHF; CDR3 DNA: TGTGCCAGCAGCGTAGATTCAGGGGATTATTCACCCCTCCACTTT
clone size: NA; J gene: TRBJ1-6; D gene: NA; V gene: TRBV3-1; CDR3 protein: CASSPGIASPLHF; CDR3 DNA: TGTGCCAGCAGCCCCGGGATCGCCTCACCCCTCCACTTT
clone size: once; J gene: TRBJ2-3; D gene: TRBD2; V gene: TRBV19; CDR3 protein: CASSMTSGGTNTQYF; CDR3 DNA: TGTGCCAGTAGTATGACTAGCGGGGGCACGAATACGCAGTATTTT
clone size: NA; J gene: TRBJ2-7; D gene: NA; V gene: TRBV29-1; CDR3 protein: CSVAPRVGYEQYF; CDR3 DNA: TGCAGCGTAGCCCCGAGGGTGGGATACGAGCAGTACTTC
clone size: NA; J gene: TRBJ2-3; D gene: TRBD1; V gene: TRBV19; CDR3 protein: CASSALPGTGLIDTQYF; CDR3 DNA: TGTGCCAGTAGTGCCTTACCCGGGACAGGGTTGATAGATACGCAGTATTTT
clone size: NA; J gene: TRBJ2-7; D gene: NA; V gene: TRBV29-1; CDR3 protein: CSVEDSKSIVRYEQYF; CDR3 DNA: TGCAGCGTTGAAGATTCGAAGTCCATCGTCCGGTACGAGCAGTACTTC
clone size: NA; J gene: TRBJ2-1; D gene: NA; V gene: TRBV15; CDR3 protein: CATSRDLSRERVF; CDR3 DNA: TGTGCCACCAGCAGAGATCTGAGTCGGGAGCGAGTCTTC
clone size: NA; J gene: TRBJ2-6; D gene: NA; V gene: TRBV19; CDR3 protein: CASSIEGTGANVLTF; CDR3 DNA: TGTGCCAGTAGTATAGAGGGTACTGGGGCCAACGTCCTGACTTTC
clone size: NA; J gene: TRBJ2-5; D gene: TRBD2; V gene: TRBV7-8; CDR3 protein: CASSYQIAGNLETQYF; CDR3 DNA: TGTGCCAGCAGCTACCAGATAGCGGGGAACCTGGAGACCCAGTACTTC
clone size: NA; J gene: TRBJ2-1; D gene: NA; V gene: TRBV2; CDR3 protein: CASEWRVASYNEQFF; CDR3 DNA: TGTGCCAGCGAGTGGCGCGTGGCGTCCTACAATGAGCAGTTCTTC
clone size: NA; J gene: TRBJ1-1; D gene: NA; V gene: TRBV10-3; CDR3 protein: CAISDQRKTNTEAFF; CDR3 DNA: TGTGCCATCAGTGATCAGAGGAAGACGAACACTGAAGCTTTCTTT
clone size: NA; J gene: TRBJ1-6; D gene: NA; V gene: TRBV2; CDR3 protein: CASRDPRTGNSPLHF; CDR3 DNA: TGTGCCAGCAGAGACCCGCGGACGGGTAATTCACCCCTCCACTTT
clone size: NA; J gene: TRBJ2-1; D gene: NA; V gene: TRBV7-6; CDR3 protein: CASSQNMGLAGYNEQFF; CDR3 DNA: TGTGCCAGCAGCCAGAACATGGGACTGGCGGGTTACAATGAGCAGTTCTTC
clone size: few; J gene: TRBJ2-5; D gene: TRBD2; V gene: TRBV29-1; CDR3 protein: CSVEGASGQETQYF; CDR3 DNA: TGCAGCGTTGAAGGGGCTAGCGGCCAAGAGACCCAGTACTTC
clone size: NA; J gene: TRBJ2-1; D gene: NA; V gene: TRBV10-1; CDR3 protein: CASSGDEQFF; CDR3 DNA: TGCGCCAGCAGTGGAGATGAGCAGTTCTTC
clone size: NA; J gene: TRBJ2-7; D gene: NA; V gene: TRBV12-3/TRBV12-4; CDR3 protein: CASSLALRAYEQYF; CDR3 DNA: TGTGCCAGCAGTTTAGCGCTCAGAGCCTACGAGCAGTACTTC
clone size: once; J gene: TRBJ2-6; D gene: NA; V gene: TRBV15; CDR3 protein: CATGTSGANVLTF; CDR3 DNA: TGTGCCACCGGGACATCTGGGGCCAACGTCCTGACTTTC
clone size: NA; J gene: TRBJ2-1; D gene: TRBD2; V gene: TRBV24-1; CDR3 protein: CAIELAGGDNEQSF; CDR3 DNA: TGTGCCATCGAACTAGCGGGGGGTGACAATGAGCAGTCCTTC